Sequencing of this TCR beta chain was carried out in a study of cytotoxic CD8 clonotypes in ibrutinib-treated CLL. Germline-derived CDR1 and CDR2 are SNHLY and FYNNEI. Trimming cost V 7 bases and J 8 bases, with 6 bases left between them. CDR3 length: 10 amino acids. Remarks on this clone: Its antigen is as yet unknown.

Study-level findings and limits: Whereas clonality rose at ibrutinib response, it declined toward baseline at progression. Patients had baseline clonality above age-matched healthy donors, and this clonality moved with circulating CD8+ T-cell counts.

TCRdb keeps only in-frame clones here, not all; method: immunoSEQ multiplex PCR. Altogether over 65,000 clones are present, about two thirds being singletons, with the ten largest covering approximately 6.2%. Around 2.2 micrograms of genomic DNA came from cryopreserved PBMCs for TCR beta libraries. The sample here was PBMCs, taken after 12 months of ibrutinib treatment. The chain links TRBV2 to TRBJ2-1; D call uncertain. This clonotype was obtained from a human donor with chronic lymphocytic leukemia. CDR3 in DNA: TGTGCCAGCAATGACTATGAGCAGTTCTTC. Translation gives CASNDYEQFF.